This passage covers 18 T cell receptor beta chains from one sample sequenced in a study of blood T cell repertoires in COVID-19. TCRdb's copy holds only in-frame clones and misses some; the assay was immunoSEQ multiplex PCR. The sample lists about 290,000 clones, 75% to 90% occurring once. The specimen was peripheral blood. The receptors stem from a woman aged 40 to 50 who had recovered from COVID-19.

CDR3 bases: TGTGCCAGCAGCCCCTCTCCGGTTGGCTACACCTTC. This translates into CASSPSPVGYTF. The chain links TRBV12-3 or TRBV12-4 to TRBJ1-2; D remains ambiguous. V lost 6 bases and J 7 bases, leaving 12 bases between the germline ends. The CDR3 totals 12 residues.

This clone was counted a single time. The V and J genes are TRBV4-1 and TRBJ2-1, with 8 nucleotides matching TRBD2. The germline CDR1 and CDR2 sequences are MGHRA and YSYEKL. The J segment lost 1 base and the V segment lost 4 bases, leaving 15 bases of the junction unmatched. This CDR3 spans 19 amino acids. The CDR3 DNA sequence: TGCGCCAGCAGCCCGCGGGGTAGCGGGGTGGGGGGGTCCTACAATGAGCAGTTCTTC. It specifies CASSPRGSGVGGSYNEQFF.

The rearrangement uses TRBV4-1 and TRBJ2-1, with D perhaps TRBD2 (6 bases). The germline V gene has CDR1 MGHRA and CDR2 YSYEKL. This CDR3 contains 15 residues. V was cut by 1 base and J by 2 bases, with 9 bases left in between. CDR3 bases: TGCGCCAGCAGCCAAGTCGGCGGGACCTACAATGAGCAGTTCTTC. Translating it yields CASSQVGGTYNEQFF.

The chain links TRBV15 to TRBJ2-7; the D gene is possibly TRBD2 (5 bases). V was cut by 0 bases and J by 5 bases, with 8 bases left in between. The CDR3 is 13 amino acids. From germline, CDR1 is LNHNV and CDR2 YYDKDF (reference sequence). The CDR3 sequence is CATSRDFGDEQYF. The DNA of the CDR3 is TGTGCCACCAGCAGAGATTTCGGGGACGAGCAGTACTTC.

This clone was picked up a small number of times. Other DNA sequences in the sample encode the same CDR3. The chain recombines TRBV19 with TRBJ2-7, with D uncertain. The CDR3 totals 11 residues. Trimming removed 1 base from V and 6 bases from J, with 4 bases in between. Germline CDR1 and CDR2: LNHDA and SQIVND (reference sequence). As DNA, the CDR3 is TGTGCCAGTAGTATAGGGAGCGAGCAGTACTTC. Translating it yields CASSIGSEQYF.

This rearrangement joins TRBV24-1 to TRBJ2-3, with TRBD2 as a possible D gene (5 bases). Trimming cost V 6 bases and J 0 bases, with 12 bases left between them. Germline assignment: CDR1 KGHDR and CDR2 SFDVKD. There are 15 residues in the CDR3. CDR3 residues: CATSPSTTSTDTQYF. The CDR3 nucleotides read TGTGCCACCAGTCCTAGCACCACTAGCACAGATACGCAGTATTTT.

The V call is TRBV19, the J call TRBJ2-1; 9 nucleotides align to TRBD2. This CDR3 contains 16 residues. The V gene end was trimmed by 4 bases and the J gene end by 8 bases; junction bases not matched to a gene: 12. The germline V gene has CDR1 LNHDA and CDR2 SQIVND (reference sequence). The CDR3 bases are TGTGCCAGTAGTAGTTCTGTTGCTAGCGGGGACCATGAGCAGTTCTTC. Translating gives CASSSSVASGDHEQFF.

This clone came up once. The V gene is TRBV28, the J gene TRBJ2-7, with TRBD2 identical over 11 bases. The CDR3 totals 14 residues. Trimming at V came to 5 bases and at J to 6 bases, leaving 6 bases not matched to a gene. CDR1 is MDHEN and CDR2 is SYDVKM in the germline V gene. The CDR3 spells CASSLTSGSSEQYF. CDR3 sequence (DNA): TGTGCCAGCAGTCTTACTAGCGGGAGTAGCGAGCAGTACTTC.

V and J are TRBV4-1 and TRBJ2-7, with 8 nucleotides matching TRBD2. The length of the CDR3 is 16 residues. J lost 2 bases, V lost 0 bases, and 6 bases had no gene match. Per the germline V gene, CDR1 is MGHRA and CDR2 is YSYEKL. The DNA for the CDR3 is TGCGCCAGCAGCCAAGAAATTAGCGGGACACCCTACGAGCAGTACTTC. Translation gives CASSQEISGTPYEQYF.

The CDR3 bases are TGTGCCAGTAGTATTTCGCTAGCGAGCTCCTACAATGAGCAGTTCTTC. It encodes CASSISLASSYNEQFF. The rearrangement joins TRBV19 to TRBJ2-1; tentatively, D is TRBD2 (6 bases). Germline loops: CDR1 LNHDA, CDR2 SQIVND (reference sequence). With 3 bases removed from V and 0 bases from J, the gap between germline ends came to 12 bases. The CDR3 has 16 amino acids.

The chain recombines TRBV5-1 with TRBJ1-2; D might be TRBD1 (6 bases). Per germline, CDR1 SGHRS and CDR2 YFSETQ. V gave up 4 bases and J gave up 7 bases, with 20 bases separating them. This CDR3 spans 15 amino acids. The CDR3 here is CASSDAAGAEVGYTF. The DNA of the CDR3 is TGCGCCAGCAGCGACGCCGCGGGGGCAGAAGTTGGCTACACCTTC.

This rearrangement joins TRBV27 to TRBJ1-6; the match to TRBD1 covers 8 bases. Germline lookup yields CDR1 MNHEY and CDR2 SMNVEV (reference sequence). CDR3 length: 17 residues. Unmatched junction bases numbered 9, after V lost 2 bases and J lost 6 bases. CDR3: CASSLLNQGARNSPLHF. Here the CDR3 DNA reads TGTGCCAGCAGTTTACTGAACCAGGGGGCTCGTAATTCACCCCTCCACTTT.

V and J are TRBV9 and TRBJ2-1, with TRBD2 matching 9 bases. The CDR3 spans 15 residues. Unmatched junction bases numbered 4, after V lost 3 bases and J lost 3 bases. Germline CDR1 is SGDLS and CDR2 is YYNGEE. DNA of the CDR3: TGTGCCAGCAGCGGTAGCGGGAGAAGCTACAATGAGCAGTTCTTC. Residues: CASSGSGRSYNEQFF.

The gene calls are TRBV7-7 and TRBJ2-2; 10 nucleotides agree with TRBD2. Trimming at V came to 5 bases and at J to 2 bases, leaving 5 bases not matched to a gene. The CDR3 is 16 residues long. Germline V gene data show CDR1 as SSHAT and CDR2 as FNYEAQ (reference sequence). The CDR3 nucleotides are TGTGCCAGCAGCCCTCAACTAGCGGGAAACACCGGGGAGCTGTTTTTT. Its translation: CASSPQLAGNTGELFF.

The chain employs TRBV5-1 and TRBJ2-1; D might be TRBD2 (6 bases). In germline, CDR1 is SGHRS, CDR2 YFSETQ. V lost 4 bases and J 8 bases, leaving 16 bases between the germline ends. The CDR3 runs to 14 residues. This CDR3 is CASSLGTSRDEQFF. The CDR3 DNA follows: TGCGCCAGCAGCCTAGGGACTTCTAGGGATGAGCAGTTCTTC.

CDR3 in DNA: TGTGCCAGCAGCCGTCCCGGGTTCAACTATGGCTACACCTTC. Translating gives CASSRPGFNYGYTF. The chain joins TRBV7-2 to TRBJ1-2; no definite D call. The ends were cut back, 5 bases at V and 2 bases at J, with 12 bases in the middle. Looked up from germline, CDR1 is SGHTA and CDR2 is FQGNSA. The CDR3 has 14 residues. The entire variable domain, with the rest obtained from reference TRBV7-2 and TRBJ1-2, is as follows: GAGVSQSPSNKVTEKGKDVELRCDPISGHTALYWYRQSLGQGLEFLIYFQGNSAPDKSGLPSDRFSAERTGGSVSTLTIQRTQQEDSAVYLCASSRPGFNYGYTFGSGTRLTVV.

This clone showed up just a few times. The chain is built from TRBV7-3 and TRBJ2-1, with a possible D match to TRBD1 (6 bases). V was cut by 5 bases and J by 8 bases, with 16 bases left in between. Per germline, CDR1 SGHTA and CDR2 FQGTGA. This CDR3 is built from 14 residues. The CDR3 region has the DNA TGTGCCAGCAGCGACGGGGCACAGGGCGATGAGCAGTTCTTC. This gives the protein CASSDGAQGDEQFF.

V and J are TRBV5-1 and TRBJ2-3; 11 positions agree with TRBD2. V lost 0 bases and J lost 4; bases outside the gene matches: 7. Germline CDR1 is SGHRS and CDR2 is YFSETQ. This CDR3 spans 17 amino acids. CDR3 loop: CASSLATSGSLADTQYF. The DNA of the CDR3 is TGCGCCAGCAGCTTGGCCACTAGCGGGAGTCTCGCAGATACGCAGTATTTT.